What follows describes a single T cell receptor beta chain. Its antigen is not identified. At one end the junction does not follow the germline gene, possibly because of a read error. TCR beta CDR3 regions were amplified from RNA. An initial round of RT-PCR targeting the TCR CDR3 relied on the HTBI primer set. TCRdb re-called the multiplex PCR reads with MiXCR, one entry per CDR3 protein. This sample carries roughly 720,000 distinct CDR3 sequences, approximately 15% of them seen once, and the ten largest clones take around 15%. These data are taken from a study of T cells in Graves' hyperthyroidism and ophthalmopathy. Study-wide context: Pretreatment peripheral blood was obtained at initial diagnosis. Study findings and constraints: Expanded thyroid clonotypes (above 0.001) were mostly also found in blood.

With a duration under 2 months, the hyperthyroidism was newly diagnosed in patients aged 18 to 65. Criteria for exclusion of patients were uncontrolled infection, other autoimmune disease, pregnancy or lactation. The clonotype originates from a man aged 50 or older with Graves' hyperthyroidism. Source material: blood.

CDR3 nucleotide sequence: TGCAGCGCTGAAAATGAGCAGTTCTTC. Protein: CSAENEQFF. The V and J genes are TRBV29-1 and TRBJ2-1; D is uncertain. CDR1 and CDR2 from the germline V gene are SQVTM and ANQGSEA. The CDR3 totals 9 residues.